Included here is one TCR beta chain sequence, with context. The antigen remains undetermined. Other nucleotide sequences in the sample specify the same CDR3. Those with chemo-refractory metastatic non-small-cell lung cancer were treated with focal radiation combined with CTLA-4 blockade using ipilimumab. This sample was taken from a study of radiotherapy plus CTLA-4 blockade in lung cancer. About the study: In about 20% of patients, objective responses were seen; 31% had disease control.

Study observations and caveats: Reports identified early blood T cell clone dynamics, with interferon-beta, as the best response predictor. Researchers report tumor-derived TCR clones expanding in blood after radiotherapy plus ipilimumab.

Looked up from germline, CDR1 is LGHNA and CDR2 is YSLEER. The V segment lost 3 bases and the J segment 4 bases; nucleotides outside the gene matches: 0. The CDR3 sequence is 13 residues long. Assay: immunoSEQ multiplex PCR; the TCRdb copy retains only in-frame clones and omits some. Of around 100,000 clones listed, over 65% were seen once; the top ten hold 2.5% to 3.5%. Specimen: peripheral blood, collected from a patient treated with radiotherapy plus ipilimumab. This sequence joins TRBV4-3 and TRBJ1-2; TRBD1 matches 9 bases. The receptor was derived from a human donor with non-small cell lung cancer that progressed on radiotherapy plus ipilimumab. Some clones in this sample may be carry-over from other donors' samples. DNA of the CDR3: TGCGCCAGCAGCCAGGGACAGGGCTATGGCTACACCTTC. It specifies CASSQGQGYGYTF.